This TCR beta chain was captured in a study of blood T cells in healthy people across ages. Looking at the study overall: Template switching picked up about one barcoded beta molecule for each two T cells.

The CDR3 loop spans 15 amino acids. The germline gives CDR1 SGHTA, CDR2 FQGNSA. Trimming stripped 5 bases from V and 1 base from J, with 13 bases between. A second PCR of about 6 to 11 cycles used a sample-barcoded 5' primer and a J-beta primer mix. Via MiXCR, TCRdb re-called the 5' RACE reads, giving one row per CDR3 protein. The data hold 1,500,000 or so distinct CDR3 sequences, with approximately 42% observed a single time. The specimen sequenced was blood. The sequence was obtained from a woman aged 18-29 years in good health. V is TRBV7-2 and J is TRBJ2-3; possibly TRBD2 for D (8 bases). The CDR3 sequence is CASSISGTGTDTQYF. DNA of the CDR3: TGTGCCAGCAGCATTAGCGGGACAGGCACAGATACGCAGTATTTT.